This T cell receptor (beta chain) derives from a study of T cell changes during pregnancy in multiple sclerosis. Germline V gene sequence: CDR1 MNHEY, CDR2 SVGAGI. The CDR3 runs to 13 residues. Trimming left V 8 bases short and J 8 bases short, with 16 bases between. Measured with immunoSEQ multiplex PCR; TCRdb has only the in-frame clones, and not every one. The sample records roughly 46,000 clones, 93% being singletons. The sequenced sample was CD8+ T cells from peripheral blood mononuclear cells, obtained after pregnancy. V usage is TRBV6-5 and J usage is TRBJ2-4; D may be TRBD1 (5 bases). The TCR sequence derives from a female donor with multiple sclerosis, enrolled in a pregnancy study. The CDR3 loop reads CASFDLPRDIQYF. DNA for the CDR3: TGTGCCAGCTTTGACCTACCCAGGGACATTCAGTACTTC.